The T cell receptor (beta chain) under discussion was sequenced for a study of prognosis after radiotherapy for stage I lung cancer. As for the study in general: There were seven patients whose tumors were squamous cell carcinoma and under 15 whose tumors were adenocarcinoma.

J lost 4 bases, V lost 8 bases, and 8 bases had no gene match. Germline V gene data show CDR1 as ENHRY and CDR2 as SYGVKD. The CDR3 runs to 14 residues. The genomic DNA TCR beta CDR3 region underwent two rounds of multiplex PCR. The use of primers specific to each TRBV and TRBJ gene characterized first-round PCR. From the multiplex PCR reads, TCRdb called clonotypes with MiXCR, one entry per CDR3 protein. This table has about 16,000 distinct CDR3 sequences, around 31% appearing once. At least ten counts were recorded for this clonotype. This chain joins TRBV10-3 and TRBJ2-7, with 10 bases that match TRBD2. The clonotype originates from a donor over 45 with non-small cell lung cancer. The sequences come from PBMCs, collected before or after stereotactic body radiation therapy (not recorded which). DNA of the CDR3: TGTGCCATCCGGGAAGCGGGAGGGCCTTACGAGCAGTACTTC. This codes for CAIREAGGPYEQYF.